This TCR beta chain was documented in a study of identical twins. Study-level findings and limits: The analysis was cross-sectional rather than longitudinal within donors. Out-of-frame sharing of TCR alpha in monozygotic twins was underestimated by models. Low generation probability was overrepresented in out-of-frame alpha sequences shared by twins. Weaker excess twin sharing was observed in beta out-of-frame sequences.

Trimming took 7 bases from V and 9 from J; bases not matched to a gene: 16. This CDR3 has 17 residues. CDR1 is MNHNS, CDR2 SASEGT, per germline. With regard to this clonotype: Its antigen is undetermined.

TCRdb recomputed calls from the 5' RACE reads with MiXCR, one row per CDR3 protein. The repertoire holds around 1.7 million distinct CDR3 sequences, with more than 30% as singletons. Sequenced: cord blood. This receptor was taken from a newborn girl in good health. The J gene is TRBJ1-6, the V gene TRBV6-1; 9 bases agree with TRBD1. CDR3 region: CASIKGSGTGFFSPLHF. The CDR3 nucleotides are TGTGCCAGCATCAAGGGGAGTGGGACAGGGTTTTTTTCACCCCTCCACTTT.